The 32 T cell receptor beta chains listed next were all sequenced from one sample in a study of T cell responses to AZD1222 COVID-19 vaccine (dated by TCRdb to the early 2020s). The protocol used for the library was the immunoSEQ multiplex PCR assay. In TCRdb, the immuneACCESS table is reduced to in-frame sequences with V and J assigned. These tables do not hold every clone; where another copy was compared, an unresolved V gene accounts for under half, and the others remain unexplained. The sample table holds 95,000 to 110,000 clones, of which 85% to 95% were seen once. The ten largest make up more than 4% of the sample. In light of the paper, this sample's time point label describes: baseline before first vaccination. Source: peripheral blood, taken on day 0 of AZD1222 vaccination. These TCRs come from an adult in good health.

V usage is TRBV6-5 and J usage is TRBJ2-1; 11 nucleotides match TRBD1. The CDR3 consists of 14 residues. CDR1 and CDR2 from the germline V gene are MNHEY and SVGAGI. The junction had 6 bases not matched to a gene; V was cut back by 6 bases and J by 8 bases. CDR3: CASSMGQGVDEQFF. The CDR3 DNA reads as TGTGCCAGCAGCATGGGACAGGGGGTAGATGAGCAGTTCTTC.

The chain recombines TRBV7-2 with TRBJ1-6; D unresolved. Trimming removed 3 bases at V and 4 bases at J, with 10 bases between. The CDR3 runs to 15 residues. Germline CDR1 SGHTA, CDR2 FQGNSA. The CDR3 loop is CASSFKGSYNSPLHF. CDR3 bases: TGTGCCAGCAGCTTCAAGGGATCTTATAATTCACCCCTCCACTTT.

The chain has TRBV5-6 and TRBJ2-5; D not resolved. Trimming took 0 bases from V and 4 from J, leaving 10 bases between them. Germline lookup yields CDR1 SGHDT and CDR2 YYEEEE. The CDR3 runs to 14 residues. In nucleotides, the CDR3 is TGTGCCAGCAGCTTGGTTCAGTTAGGAGAGACCCAGTACTTC. Encoded protein: CASSLVQLGETQYF.

V usage is TRBV3-1 (or the pseudogene TRBV3-2) and J usage is TRBJ2-5; D uncertain. V lost 0 bases, J lost 4 bases, and 15 bases lay in between. CDR1 is LGHDT, CDR2 YNNKEL, per germline (reference sequence). This CDR3 has 16 residues. In DNA form, the CDR3 reads TGTGCCAGCAGCCAAGATCTGGCCAAAGGCTTAGAGACCCAGTACTTC. Its translation: CASSQDLAKGLETQYF.

The V call is TRBV27, the J call TRBJ2-5; 13 bases map to TRBD2. The CDR3 contains 16 residues. The junction had 8 bases not matched to a gene; V was cut back by 5 bases and J by 5 bases. Per germline, CDR1 MNHEY and CDR2 SMNVEV (reference sequence). The CDR3 coding sequence is TGTGCCAGCAGTCTCGGACTAGCGGGAGCTTTTGAGACCCAGTACTTC. As protein: CASSLGLAGAFETQYF.

V usage is TRBV6-5 and J usage is TRBJ1-1; D gene uncertain. The CDR3 covers 13 residues. The ends were cut back, 2 bases at V and 1 base at J, with 5 bases in the middle. Germline V lookup: CDR1 MNHEY, CDR2 SVGAGI. Written as DNA, the CDR3 is TGTGCCAGCAGTTACCCGGGGAACACTGAAGCTTTCTTT. Encoded protein: CASSYPGNTEAFF.

The V gene is TRBV4-1, the J gene TRBJ2-2, with D perhaps TRBD1 (5 bases). The length of the CDR3 is 18 residues. V shed 3 bases and J shed 1 base, with 18 bases lying between them. Germline CDR1 is MGHRA and CDR2 is YSYEKL. The CDR3 loop reads CASSQPPDSTGNTGELFF. The CDR3 nucleotides read TGCGCCAGCAGCCAGCCCCCTGACAGTACGGGGAACACCGGGGAGCTGTTTTTT.

V usage is TRBV15 and J usage is TRBJ1-1, with D uncertain. Germline loops: CDR1 LNHNV, CDR2 YYDKDF (reference sequence). The germline V and J ends were trimmed by 2 bases and 11 bases, with 9 bases remaining between them. The CDR3 covers 11 residues. CDR3 in amino acids: CATSRSTLAFF. The CDR3 DNA sequence: TGTGCCACCAGCAGATCCACTTTGGCTTTCTTT.

The chain uses TRBV28 and TRBJ2-3, with TRBD2 identical over 8 bases. This CDR3 is 16 amino acids long. Per the germline V gene, CDR1 is MDHEN and CDR2 is SYDVKM. V trimming: 5 bases; J trimming: 3 bases; junction bases outside the gene matches: 10. The CDR3, as DNA: TGTGCCAGCAGTCCCTCGGGGGGGGGCTTTACAGATACGCAGTATTTT. Residues: CASSPSGGGFTDTQYF.

This chain links TRBV6-2 or TRBV6-3 with TRBJ1-1, with TRBD1 identical over 7 bases. The V segment lost 4 bases and the J segment 1 base; nucleotides outside the gene matches: 9. Germline assignment: CDR1 MNHEY and CDR2 SVGEGT. This CDR3 region has 16 residues. CDR3 sequence reads: CASSSTRTGGNTEAFF. CDR3 bases: TGTGCCAGCAGTTCTACCCGGACAGGAGGGAACACTGAAGCTTTCTTT.

The chain carries TRBV7-2 and TRBJ2-1, with D tentatively TRBD2 (5 bases). Germline lookup yields CDR1 SGHTA and CDR2 FQGNSA. The CDR3 extends over 15 amino acids. V was trimmed by 3 bases and J by 6 bases, leaving 15 bases between them. CDR3 sequence reads: CASSFGWGGGNEQFF. CDR3 DNA sequence: TGTGCCAGCAGCTTCGGCTGGGGTGGAGGCAATGAGCAGTTCTTC.

The chain joins TRBV4-1 to TRBJ2-7; 12 bases are shared with TRBD2. The CDR3 contains 18 residues. Trimming cost V 0 bases and J 3 bases; bases outside gene matches: 9. Germline-derived CDR1 and CDR2 are MGHRA and YSYEKL. CDR3 nucleotide sequence: TGCGCCAGCAGCCAAGATAAAGGCCGGGGACTAGCGGGCTACGAGCAGTACTTC. Protein product: CASSQDKGRGLAGYEQYF.

V and J are TRBV9 and TRBJ2-1; TRBD1 matches 7 bases. The germline CDR1 and CDR2 sequences are SGDLS and YYNGEE. The V and J ends lost 4 bases and 6 bases, in that order; junction bases with no gene match: 7. The CDR3 covers 14 residues. In DNA, the CDR3 is TGTGCCAGCAGCCCGAGGGGGCTCGGCAATGAGCAGTTCTTC. It specifies CASSPRGLGNEQFF.

The chain links TRBV4-1 to TRBJ2-3; D is undetermined. Trimming pared 1 base from V and 2 bases from J, leaving 10 bases between. Germline V gene lookup returns CDR1 MGHRA and CDR2 YSYEKL. This CDR3 spans 15 amino acids. The CDR3 protein is CASSQVVEATDTQYF. The CDR3 nucleotides are TGCGCCAGCAGCCAAGTCGTTGAAGCCACAGATACGCAGTATTTT.

The V gene is TRBV7-8, the J gene TRBJ2-1, with D perhaps TRBD2 (5 bases). Germline lookup yields CDR1 SGHVS and CDR2 FQNEAQ. This CDR3 spans 16 amino acids. V lost 5 bases and J 2 bases, leaving 16 bases between the germline ends. CDR3 DNA: TGTGCCAGCAGCAGTGACGCTGAGGGCCCCTACAATGAGCAGTTCTTC. Amino acids: CASSSDAEGPYNEQFF.

The chain is built from TRBV5-1 and TRBJ2-2; D is perhaps TRBD2 (5 bases). The V gene's germline CDR1 is SGHRS and CDR2 YFSETQ. V was clipped by 0 bases and J by 6 bases, with 15 bases between them. This CDR3 has 16 amino acids. The CDR3 DNA reads as TGCGCCAGCAGCTTGGATCTAGCTTCTAAGGCCGGGGAGCTGTTTTTT. Residues: CASSLDLASKAGELFF.

V gene TRBV28 combines with J gene TRBJ1-1; the D gene is possibly TRBD1 (5 bases). Germline-derived CDR1 and CDR2 are MDHEN and SYDVKM. The CDR3 length is 16 residues. Trimming left V 1 base short and J 1 base short, with 13 bases between. This CDR3 is CASSLLSGTPNTEAFF. The CDR3 bases are TGTGCCAGCAGTTTATTAAGTGGGACGCCGAACACTGAAGCTTTCTTT.

This sequence joins TRBV28 and TRBJ2-7; the match to TRBD2 covers 11 bases. The CDR3 extends over 15 amino acids. Germline V gene lookup returns CDR1 MDHEN and CDR2 SYDVKM. J gave up 7 bases and V 6 bases, and 11 bases lay outside the gene matches. The CDR3 nucleotides are TGTGCCAGCAGGAATAGCGGGAGGGCTGAAGTTGAGCAGTACTTC. Translating gives CASRNSGRAEVEQYF.

This chain uses TRBV19 with TRBJ2-1, with D uncertain. CDR3 length equals 14 residues. CDR1 and CDR2 (germline): LNHDA, SQIVND (reference sequence). Trimming removed 3 bases at V and 4 bases at J, with 10 bases between. CDR3 nucleotides: TGTGCCAGTAGTATTCTGCGGCCGTACAATGAGCAGTTCTTC. As protein: CASSILRPYNEQFF.

The V and J genes are TRBV14 and TRBJ1-6, with D uncertain. Trimming left V 2 bases short and J 10 bases short, with 9 bases between. Germline CDR1 and CDR2: SGHDN and FVKESK. The CDR3 runs 13 residues. The CDR3 DNA sequence: TGTGCCAGCAGCCAATTCTATATCTCACCCCTCCACTTT. Residues: CASSQFYISPLHF. Drawing the rest from reference TRBV14 and TRBJ1-6, the complete variable domain is EAGVTQFPSHSVIEKGQTVTLRCDPISGHDNLYWYRRVMGKEIKFLLHFVKESKQDESGMPNNRFLAERTGGTYSTLKVQPAELEDSGVYFCASSQFYISPLHFGNGTRLTVT.

This sequence joins TRBV19 and TRBJ1-2; D not resolved. The CDR3 spans 12 residues. The germline CDR1 and CDR2 sequences are LNHDA and SQIVND (reference sequence). V was clipped by 7 bases and J by 4 bases, with 10 bases between them. The CDR3 coding sequence is TGTGCCAGTACGCGAAACGGCTATGGCTACACCTTC. Encoded protein: CASTRNGYGYTF.

This rearrangement joins TRBV7-2 to TRBJ2-2; D not certain. The CDR3 extends over 11 amino acids. V was pared by 5 bases and J by 8 bases, with 6 bases between. The germline gives CDR1 SGHTA, CDR2 FQGNSA. The CDR3 coding sequence is TGTGCCAGCAGCATAGAGGGGGAGCTGTTTTTT. It translates to CASSIEGELFF.

V and J are TRBV5-1 and TRBJ2-7, with D uncertain. The CDR3 is 13 amino acids. V was pared by 0 bases and J by 3 bases, with 7 bases between. CDR1 is SGHRS, CDR2 YFSETQ, per germline. The chain's CDR3 is CASSLDVRYEQYF. DNA of the CDR3: TGCGCCAGCAGCTTGGATGTTCGCTACGAGCAGTACTTC.

The CDR3 region has the DNA TGTGCCAGCAGCCGGACTAGCGGGAGCTACGAGCAGTACTTC. Translation: CASSRTSGSYEQYF. The V call is TRBV13, the J call TRBJ2-7; 13 bases line up with TRBD2. With V trimmed by 5 bases and J by 3 bases, 1 base remained unmatched. There are 14 residues in the CDR3. Germline CDR1 is PRHDT and CDR2 is FYEKMQ (reference sequence).

The V and J genes are TRBV5-1 and TRBJ1-6, with no clear D. The V gene lost 0 bases and the J gene lost 7 bases, with 11 bases spanning the gap. This CDR3 has 15 amino acids. Germline CDR1 and CDR2: SGHRS and YFSETQ. CDR3 nucleotide sequence: TGCGCCAGCAGCTTGGATGGGCAGGTGAATTCACCCCTCCACTTT. It encodes CASSLDGQVNSPLHF.

The chain recombines TRBV11-3 with TRBJ2-1; D call uncertain. V was pared by 3 bases and J by 5 bases, with 8 bases between. The germline gives CDR1 SGHNT, CDR2 YENEEA. This CDR3 comprises 13 residues. The CDR3 reads CASSFGRHNEQFF. Here the CDR3 DNA reads TGTGCCAGCAGCTTTGGTCGACACAATGAGCAGTTCTTC. The full variable domain, its missing parts supplied by reference TRBV11-3 and TRBJ2-1, is EAGVVQSPRYKIIEKKQPVAFWCNPISGHNTLYWYLQNLGQGPELLIRYENEEAVDDSQLPKDRFSAERLKGVDSTLKIQPAELGDSAVYLCASSFGRHNEQFFGPGTRLTVL.

The table lists this clone with a count of one. This rearrangement joins TRBV27 to TRBJ1-2; a weak D match, TRBD1 (5 bases). Trimming took 5 bases from V and 7 from J, leaving 20 bases between them. This CDR3 contains 15 residues. The germline V gene encodes CDR1 MNHEY and CDR2 SMNVEV (reference sequence). CDR3 region: CASSGRLGIQGGYTF. DNA of the CDR3: TGTGCCAGCAGTGGAAGACTTGGCATCCAGGGTGGCTACACCTTC.

Here the CDR3 reads CASSVFGLAADTQYF. CDR3 DNA: TGTGCCAGCAGCGTATTCGGACTAGCGGCAGATACGCAGTATTTT. The V gene is TRBV9, the J gene TRBJ2-3, with 10 bases aligning to TRBD2. Germline trimming cut 1 base from V and 4 bases from J; bases unmatched to any gene: 3. CDR1 is SGDLS, CDR2 YYNGEE, per germline. The CDR3 spans 15 residues.

The chain has TRBV6-1 and TRBJ1-6, with 7 bases that match TRBD1. The CDR3 runs to 17 residues. J lost 5 bases, V lost 0 bases, and 7 bases had no gene match. The germline V gene has CDR1 MNHNS and CDR2 SASEGT. The CDR3 region has the DNA TGTGCCAGCAGTGAAGCCTGGACAGGCACTAATAATTCACCCCTCCACTTT. Translating gives CASSEAWTGTNNSPLHF.

The gene calls are TRBV3-1 (or the pseudogene TRBV3-2) and TRBJ2-1; the D is unclear. The V gene lost 1 base and the J gene lost 3 bases, with 7 bases spanning the gap. The CDR3 has 14 amino acids. Germline V lookup: CDR1 LGHDT, CDR2 YNNKEL (reference sequence). The CDR3 protein is CASSQGYHYNEQFF. The CDR3 DNA reads TGTGCCAGCAGCCAAGGTTACCACTACAATGAGCAGTTCTTC.

The chain carries TRBV5-6 and TRBJ2-3; TRBD2 matches 9 bases. Germline V lookup: CDR1 SGHDT, CDR2 YYEEEE. The V segment lost 0 bases and the J segment 3 bases; nucleotides outside the gene matches: 5. The CDR3 spans 16 residues. DNA of the CDR3: TGTGCCAGCAGCTTGGTTAGCGGGAGTGGTACAGATACGCAGTATTTT. Translation gives CASSLVSGSGTDTQYF.

The V call is TRBV3-1 (or the pseudogene TRBV3-2), the J call TRBJ1-2; D gene unclear. CDR1 is LGHDT, CDR2 YNNKEL, per germline (reference sequence). Trimming left V 0 bases short and J 1 base short, with 9 bases between. This CDR3 is built from 15 residues. The CDR3 sequence: CASSQDGPLNYGYTF. As DNA, the CDR3 is TGTGCCAGCAGCCAAGACGGGCCCCTTAACTATGGCTACACCTTC.